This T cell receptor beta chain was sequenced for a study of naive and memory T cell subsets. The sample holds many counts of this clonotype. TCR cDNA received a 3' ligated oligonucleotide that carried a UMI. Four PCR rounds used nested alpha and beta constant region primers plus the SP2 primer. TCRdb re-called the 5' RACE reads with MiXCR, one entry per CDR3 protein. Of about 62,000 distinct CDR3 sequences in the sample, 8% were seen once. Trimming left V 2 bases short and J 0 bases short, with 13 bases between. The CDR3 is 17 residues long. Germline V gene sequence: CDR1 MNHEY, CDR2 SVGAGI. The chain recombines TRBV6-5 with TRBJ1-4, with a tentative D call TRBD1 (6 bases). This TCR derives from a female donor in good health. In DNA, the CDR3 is TGTGCCAGCAGTTACGGCGGCAGGGGCGCAACTAATGAAAAACTGTTTTTT. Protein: CASSYGGRGATNEKLFF.